A single sample is the source of the 12 T cell receptor beta chains below, sequenced in a study of blood T cell repertoires in COVID-19. TCRdb's table, derived via immunoSEQ multiplex PCR, lists solely in-frame clones and lacks some. The table records around 270,000 clones, roughly 84% of them present only once. The sequenced sample was peripheral blood. All receptors come from a person between 65 and 79 years old with COVID-19, enrolled during active disease.

CDR3 coding DNA: TGTGCCAGCGGACTAGCGGGAGCCGACGAGACCCAGTACTTC. It yields the protein CASGLAGADETQYF. The V gene is TRBV7-2, the J gene TRBJ2-5; 13 bases match TRBD2. The CDR3 is 14 amino acids. CDR1 and CDR2 (germline): SGHTA, FQGNSA. V shed 8 bases, J shed 5 bases, and the junction held 5 bases outside the gene matches.

The rearrangement joins TRBV2 to TRBJ1-1; D gene ambiguous. V was shortened by 2 bases and J by 6 bases, with 19 bases between the two germline ends. Germline V gene lookup returns CDR1 SNHLY and CDR2 FYNNEI. CDR3 length: 16 amino acids. The CDR3 DNA reads as TGTGCCAGCAGTGAAAGGACTAATGGAGGTGGATCTGAAGCTTTCTTT. Its translation is CASSERTNGGGSEAFF.

The chain recombines TRBV7-2 with TRBJ2-1; 8 bases line up with TRBD2. The germline V gene has CDR1 SGHTA and CDR2 FQGNSA. This CDR3 has 15 amino acids. The V gene end was trimmed by 4 bases and the J gene end by 0 bases; junction bases not matched to a gene: 2. CDR3 residues: CASSSSGYSYNEQFF. The CDR3 nucleotides are TGTGCCAGCAGCTCTAGCGGGTACTCCTACAATGAGCAGTTCTTC.

The sample holds one count of this clone. The chain joins TRBV28 to TRBJ2-1; the match to TRBD2 covers 7 bases. Germline CDR1 MDHEN, CDR2 SYDVKM. After removal of 6 bases from V and 3 bases from J, the junction contained 5 bases not matched to a gene. CDR3 size: 14 residues. DNA for the CDR3: TGTGCCAGCAGGGCTGAGCGGGACTACAATGAGCAGTTCTTC. Encoded protein: CASRAERDYNEQFF.

The genes are TRBV30 and TRBJ2-7, with 8 bases that match TRBD2. CDR3 size: 13 residues. V lost 4 bases, J lost 3 bases, and 5 bases stayed unmatched. Looked up from germline, CDR1 is GTSNPN and CDR2 is SVGIG (reference sequence). CDR3 nucleotides: TGTGCCTGGACTCCAGCGGGAGACTACGAGCAGTACTTC. Encoded protein: CAWTPAGDYEQYF. Combining the CDR3 with reference TRBV30 and TRBJ2-7 gives the whole variable domain SQTIHQWPATLVQPVGSPLSLECTVEGTSNPNLYWYRQAAGRGLQLLFYSVGIGQISSEVPQNLSASRPQDRQFILSSKKLLLSDSGFYLCAWTPAGDYEQYFGPGTRLTVT.

J is TRBJ1-5 and V is TRBV2, with unresolved D. The CDR3 consists of 16 residues. The ends were cut back, 3 bases at V and 7 bases at J, with 19 bases in the middle. In germline, CDR1 is SNHLY, CDR2 FYNNEI. In DNA form, the CDR3 reads TGTGCCAGCAGTGAGTATCCAGGCGCCCTCACCCAGCCCCAGCATTTT. As protein: CASSEYPGALTQPQHF. The entire variable domain, with the rest obtained from reference TRBV2 and TRBJ1-5, is as follows: EPEVTQTPSHQVTQMGQEVILRCVPISNHLYFYWYRQILGQKVEFLVSFYNNEISEKSEIFDDQFSVERPDGSNFTLKIRSTKLEDSAMYFCASSEYPGALTQPQHFGDGTRLSIL.

This clone appeared a single time. The chain couples TRBV5-1 to TRBJ1-4, with 7 bases fitting TRBD1. This CDR3 comprises 16 residues. After removal of 4 bases from V and 2 bases from J, the junction contained 8 bases not matched to a gene. Germline V gene data show CDR1 as SGHRS and CDR2 as YFSETQ. The CDR3 region has the DNA TGCGCCAGCAGCGAGAGACAGGGTGGGACTAATGAAAAACTGTTTTTT. Its protein product is CASSERQGGTNEKLFF.

The V call is TRBV10-1, the J call TRBJ2-2; 7 bases are a match to TRBD2. This CDR3 region has 17 residues. Germline V gives CDR1 WNHNN, CDR2 SYGVQD (reference sequence). Trimming removed 5 bases from V and 2 bases from J; junction bases left unmatched: 11. The DNA of the CDR3 is TGCGCCAGCAGTCCCACGCCCTCGGGGGGTAACACCGGGGAGCTGTTTTTT. Its protein product is CASSPTPSGGNTGELFF.

V and J are TRBV19 and TRBJ2-3; 9 bases match TRBD2. Germline V gives CDR1 LNHDA, CDR2 SQIVND (reference sequence). V was clipped by 7 bases and J by 4 bases; unmatched bases: 12. This CDR3 is 16 amino acids long. CDR3 in amino acids: CASTKGGSGRADTQYF. The CDR3 DNA is TGTGCCAGTACTAAAGGGGGTAGCGGGAGAGCAGATACGCAGTATTTT.

The table lists this clone with a count of one. This sequence joins TRBV28 and TRBJ1-6; D might be TRBD1 (6 bases). This CDR3 contains 16 residues. Trimming removed 5 bases from V and 7 bases from J, with 18 bases in between. Germline V gene data show CDR1 as MDHEN and CDR2 as SYDVKM. This CDR3 is CASSPDRPRGNSPLHF. The CDR3 DNA reads as TGTGCCAGCAGTCCCGACAGGCCACGAGGAAATTCACCCCTCCACTTT. Using reference TRBV28 and TRBJ1-6 for the parts outside the CDR3, the full variable domain is DVKVTQSSRYLVKRTGEKVFLECVQDMDHENMFWYRQDPGLGLRLIYFSYDVKMKEKGDIPEGYSVSREKKERFSLILESASTNQTSMYLCASSPDRPRGNSPLHFGNGTRLTVT.

The chain couples TRBV30 to TRBJ1-2, with D perhaps matching TRBD1 (5 bases). The ends were cut back, 0 bases at V and 5 bases at J, with 13 bases in the middle. The CDR3 is 14 amino acids. CDR1 GTSNPN and CDR2 SVGIG come from the germline V gene (reference sequence). The CDR3 DNA reads TGTGCCTGGAGTGTACAAGCGGGGCTATATGGCTACACCTTC. It encodes CAWSVQAGLYGYTF.

The chain employs TRBV6-2 or TRBV6-3 and TRBJ2-2; D is unresolved. The V end lost 1 base, the J end lost 1 base, and 7 bases lay between the germline ends. Germline lookup yields CDR1 MNHEY and CDR2 SVGEGT. The CDR3 length is 15 residues. The CDR3 here is CASSYYGGNTGELFF. The CDR3 DNA sequence: TGTGCCAGCAGTTACTATGGCGGGAACACCGGGGAGCTGTTTTTT.